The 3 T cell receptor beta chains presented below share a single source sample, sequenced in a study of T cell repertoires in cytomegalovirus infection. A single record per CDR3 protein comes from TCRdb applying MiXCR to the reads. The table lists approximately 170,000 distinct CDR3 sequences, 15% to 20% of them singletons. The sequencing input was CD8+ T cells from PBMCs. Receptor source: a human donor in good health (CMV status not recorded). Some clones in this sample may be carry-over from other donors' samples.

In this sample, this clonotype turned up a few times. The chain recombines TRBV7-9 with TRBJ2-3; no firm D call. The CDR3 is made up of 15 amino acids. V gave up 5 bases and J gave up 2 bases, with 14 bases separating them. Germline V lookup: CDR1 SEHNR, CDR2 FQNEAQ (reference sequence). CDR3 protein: CASSPGLQNTDTQYF. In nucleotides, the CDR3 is TGTGCCAGCAGCCCCGGGCTTCAGAACACAGATACGCAGTATTTT.

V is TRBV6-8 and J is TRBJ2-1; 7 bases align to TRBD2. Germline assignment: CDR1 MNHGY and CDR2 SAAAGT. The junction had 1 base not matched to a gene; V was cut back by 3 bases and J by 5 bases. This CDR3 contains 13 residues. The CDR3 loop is CASSYREDNEQFF. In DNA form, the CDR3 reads TGTGCCAGCAGTTATCGGGAGGACAATGAGCAGTTCTTC.

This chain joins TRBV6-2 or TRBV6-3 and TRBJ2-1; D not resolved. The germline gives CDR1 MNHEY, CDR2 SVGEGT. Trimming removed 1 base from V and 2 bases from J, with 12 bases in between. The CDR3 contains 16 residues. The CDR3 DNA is TGTGCCAGCAGTTACTGGGCGGACCCGCCCTACAATGAGCAGTTCTTC. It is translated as CASSYWADPPYNEQFF.